This T cell receptor (beta chain) stems from a study of shared clonotypes between healthy human individuals (dated by TCRdb to between 2020 and 2021). With respect to the entire study: A few men and two women, aged 18 to 49 years, made up the cohort. Blood TCR repertoires of five healthy adults were deeply sequenced to estimate repertoire size and the extent of clonotype sharing between individuals. For each donor, CD4 naive and CD4 memory were each run on three plates, CD8 naive on two plates, and CD8 memory on one plate. To increase sequencing depth and limit assay-specific biases, TCR repertoire library preparation and sequencing were carried out by different laboratories using diverse techniques. Each donor's leukapheresis produced roughly between roughly 0.85 and 9.5 billion PBMCs.

The donors were healthy, HIV-negative adults who had no recently reported acute infections or vaccinations. All donors were Caucasian adults living in Nashville, Tennessee, USA. CD4+ T cells were enriched through magnetic negative selection, after which naive cells were positively selected on CD45RA and the remaining negative fraction served as the memory subset. Blood was collected by leukapheresis, and PBMCs were isolated by Ficoll-Histopaque density gradient centrifugation and then cryopreserved in liquid nitrogen vapor phase. Analytical flow cytometry was used to check the purity and quantity of each magnetically sorted T cell population. Genomic DNA was isolated from every sorted fraction and measured by UV absorbance on a Nanodrop 2000c. Using the deep immunoSEQ assay, multiplex PCR amplified TCR CDR3 regions from genomic DNA. Genomic DNA extracted from each cell subset was distributed evenly over all wells of several immunoSEQ 96-well plates, and each plate served as one replicate. For sorted subsets, each replicate PCR was loaded with about 0.2 ug genomic DNA, equivalent to 32,000 or so T cell genomes. The purified libraries were quantified using a Qubit 3.0 fluorometer, sized with a Bioanalyzer 2100, and then quantified again using the KAPA Library Quantification kit. A separate single-read 150-cycle Illumina NextSeq 550 flow cell was used to sequence each immunoSEQ 96-well plate. As for the original processing: Because the immunoSEQ output included only junctional sequences and no quality scores, the filtering could not be the same as the filtering used for full-length reads. Sequences were annotated with PyIR, a Python wrapper for IgBLAST v1.9, using IMGT germline references to assign V/J genes and CDR3. Reads were filtered out if the reads had weak V/J assignments (E-value above 1e-6), no CDR3, stop codons, out-of-frame junctions, or ambiguous translated residues. V3J clonotypes were defined as sequences sharing an identical inferred V gene, J gene, and CDR3 amino acid sequence. Percentage overlap between repertoires was calculated by dividing the number of shared unique clonotypes by the size of the smaller repertoire. Repertoire richness was assessed with RTK rarefaction, the Chao1 estimator, and Recon v2.1 estimates of unobserved clonotypes. OLGA was used to compute generation probabilities for all TCRbeta clonotypes that the gDNA method yielded from a handful of donors. TCRdb re-hosts the immuneACCESS table, in-frame sequences only. Its copies lack some clones; in the studies checked, an unresolved V gene accounts for under half of them, and the cause for the rest is not known. The D gene and trimming were derived from the DNA, and the V and J assignments and clone size from that table. This sample lists roughly 2 million clones; under 97% were detected once. In total, the top ten clones hold approximately 0.13% of the sample.

About this clone itself: The antigen it binds to is not known. No qualities accompany the bases; no much larger clone lies one base away. Different DNA sequences within this sample yield the same CDR3.

The paper as a whole reports these results and caveats: Sampling was restricted to blood, and TCR repertoires in tissue are likely to differ from TCR repertoires in blood. Rarefaction of sorted-subset datasets indicated incomplete sequencing despite the large sequencing depth. Based on pairwise subsampling, the degree of clonotype sharing among donors was expected to be affected by sequencing depth. The small number of donors limited the genetic and exposure-history diversity represented. Estimated clonotype richness was generally larger for naive than for memory subsets. Higher generation probabilities were observed for clonotypes shared by all four sorted-subset donors than for non-shared clonotypes. Across a handful of donors, approximately 4.9% of naive CD4, roughly 3.3% of naive CD8, approximately 2.5% of memory CD4, and 0.4% of memory CD8 clonotypes were shared.

The clonotype originates from a man aged 18 to 29 in good health. Sequenced input: naive CD4+ T cells sorted from blood. This specimen's cell subset or site label, per the study, means: CD45RA+ positively selected.

The CDR3 is CASSEGSSTDTQYF. The nucleotide sequence reads as follows: TGTGCCAGCAGTGAGGGTTCTAGCACAGATACGCAGTATTTT. This sequence uses TRBV25-1 and TRBJ2-3; no D gene is confidently identified. Reading the germline V gene gives CDR1 MGHDK and CDR2 SYGVNS. The V end loses 3 bases and the J end loses 0 bases, and a stretch of 7 bases separates them. From the cysteine up to the phenylalanine, the CDR3 has a length of 14 residues. CDR3 DNA is the only sequence kept; it has 42 bases, read in frame from the first base.